This T cell receptor beta chain is drawn from a study of glioma-infiltrating T cells after dendritic cell vaccination. As for the study in general: The vaccine used monocyte-derived dendritic cells pulsed overnight with autologous tumor lysate. General study results and limits: Few patients contributed both blood and tumor specimens.

Patients had residual fresh-frozen tumor tissue and more than two years of survival data. All glioblastoma patients lacked an isocitrate dehydrogenase mutation. The table came from immunoSEQ multiplex PCR; TCRdb's copy has only in-frame clones and leaves some out. The sample lists roughly 100,000 clones; roughly 80% were seen once. Germline V gene sequence: CDR1 MNHEY, CDR2 SMNVEV (reference sequence). The V end was cut by 2 bases, the J end by 5 bases, with 15 bases between. The CDR3 length is 15 residues. On this clone: The target antigen is unknown.

The chain links TRBV27 to TRBJ1-1; a weak D match, TRBD1 (6 bases). The receptor was derived from a human donor with glioblastoma. The source material was blood, sampled before dendritic cell vaccination. This CDR3 reads CASSLGFTGKTEAFF. CDR3 sequence (DNA): TGTGCCAGCAGTTTAGGGTTTACAGGGAAAACTGAAGCTTTCTTT.